The 10 T cell receptor beta chains reported below all come from one sample, sequenced in a study of control samples from healthy donors and cancer patients. Assay: immunoSEQ multiplex PCR; the TCRdb copy retains only in-frame clones and omits some. The sample has 25,000 to 30,000 clones; 87% are singletons. Sequenced input: PBMCs. These receptors were obtained from a woman aged 40 to 49 with lung cancer.

CDR3 sequence reads: CASSHLQQGYNEQFF. CDR3 bases: TGTGCCAGCAGTCACCTACAGCAAGGCTACAATGAGCAGTTCTTC. The chain links TRBV6-2 or TRBV6-3 to TRBJ2-1; no firm D call. Germline assignment: CDR1 MNHEY and CDR2 SVGEGT. The CDR3 loop spans 15 amino acids. Trimming took off 5 bases at V and 3 bases at J, with 14 bases between the two ends.

V usage is TRBV27 and J usage is TRBJ1-1, with D possibly being TRBD1 (5 bases). The CDR3 length is 13 residues. CDR1 is MNHEY and CDR2 is SMNVEV in the germline V gene (reference sequence). V lost 4 bases, J lost 7 bases, and 13 bases lay in between. CDR3 amino acids: CASSSPWGDEAFF. The DNA of the CDR3 is TGTGCCAGCAGTTCCCCTTGGGGGGATGAAGCTTTCTTT.

The chain recombines TRBV4-1 with TRBJ2-3, with D possibly being TRBD2 (6 bases). Germline V gene sequence: CDR1 MGHRA, CDR2 YSYEKL. The CDR3 consists of 17 residues. V was pared by 0 bases and J by 0 bases, with 13 bases between. Here the CDR3 DNA reads TGCGCCAGCAGCCAAGATGGGAGGCCAGCTAGCACAGATACGCAGTATTTT. This sequence encodes CASSQDGRPASTDTQYF.

V is TRBV4-3 and J is TRBJ2-2; 7 bases are a match to TRBD1. With V trimmed by 5 bases and J by 4 bases, 7 bases remained unmatched. Germline values: CDR1 LGHNA, CDR2 YSLEER. There are 15 residues in the CDR3. The CDR3 loop is CASSDDRVRTGELFF. DNA for the CDR3: TGCGCCAGCAGCGACGACAGGGTCCGCACCGGGGAGCTGTTTTTT.

The chain uses TRBV29-1 and TRBJ2-7; D gene uncertain. V was cut by 7 bases and J by 2 bases, with 12 bases left in between. The CDR3 consists of 12 residues. Looked up from germline, CDR1 is SQVTM and CDR2 is ANQGSEA. CDR3 amino acids: CSASRTTYEQYF. The CDR3 region has the DNA TGCAGCGCCTCCAGGACCACCTACGAGCAGTACTTC.

V gene TRBV6-5 combines with J gene TRBJ1-4, with 8 positions matching TRBD1. The CDR3 runs 15 residues. Germline CDR1 and CDR2: MNHEY and SVGAGI. V lost 7 bases to trimming and J lost 8 bases; unmatched junction nucleotides: 12. The DNA for the CDR3 is TGTGCCAGCACACCGAGGGGGACAGGTGTAGAAAAACTGTTTTTT. Encoded protein: CASTPRGTGVEKLFF.

The rearrangement joins TRBV7-9 to TRBJ1-1, with 10 positions matching TRBD1. This CDR3 is 15 amino acids long. The ends lost 1 base at V and 6 bases at J; junction bases unmatched: 5. Germline CDR1 reads SEHNR; CDR2 reads FQNEAQ (reference sequence). CDR3 amino acids: CASSLVRQGAAEAFF. In DNA, the CDR3 is TGTGCCAGCAGCTTAGTACGACAGGGGGCAGCTGAAGCTTTCTTT.

V and J are TRBV30 and TRBJ1-6, with 7 bases identical to TRBD1. CDR3 length: 15 amino acids. J gave up 0 bases and V 7 bases, and 6 bases lay outside the gene matches. CDR1 and CDR2 from the germline V gene are GTSNPN and SVGIG (reference sequence). In nucleotides, the CDR3 is TGTGCCTCCGGGACAGAGAGCTCCTATAATTCACCCCTCCACTTT. Translating it yields CASGTESSYNSPLHF.

This clone came up once. DNA of the CDR3: TGTGCCAGCAGCTTCCAGGGACAGGCTACCCAAGAGACCCAGTACTTC. As protein: CASSFQGQATQETQYF. The chain carries TRBV11-3 and TRBJ2-5, with 8 bases aligning to TRBD1. J was trimmed by 1 base and V by 3 bases; bases with no gene match: 7. This CDR3 has 16 amino acids. The germline gives CDR1 SGHNT, CDR2 YENEEA.

The V gene is TRBV7-2, the J gene TRBJ2-3; D unresolved. V lost 2 bases and J 6 bases, leaving 12 bases between the germline ends. CDR3 length: 14 amino acids. Per the germline V gene, CDR1 is SGHTA and CDR2 is FQGNSA. CDR3 sequence reads: CASSLSIISDTQYF. The DNA of the CDR3 is TGTGCCAGCAGCTTATCGATAATTTCGGATACGCAGTATTTT.